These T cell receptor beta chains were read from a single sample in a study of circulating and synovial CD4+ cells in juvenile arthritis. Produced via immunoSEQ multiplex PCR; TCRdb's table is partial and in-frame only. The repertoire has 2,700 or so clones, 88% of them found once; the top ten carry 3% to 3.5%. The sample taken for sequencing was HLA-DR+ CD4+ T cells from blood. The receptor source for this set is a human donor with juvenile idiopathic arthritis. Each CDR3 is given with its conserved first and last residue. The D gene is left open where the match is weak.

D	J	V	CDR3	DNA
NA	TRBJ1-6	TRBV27	CASSLGLINSPLHF	TGTGCCAGCAGTTTGGGACTGATAAATTCACCCCTCCACTTT
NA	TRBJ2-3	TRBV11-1	CASSLAGAVGITDTQYF	TGTGCCAGCAGTTTGGCAGGGGCCGTCGGGATCACAGATACGCAGTATTTT
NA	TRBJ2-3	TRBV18	CASSPQVGRTDTQYF	TGTGCCAGCTCACCACAAGTGGGCCGCACAGATACGCAGTATTTT
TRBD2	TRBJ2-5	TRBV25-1	CASSATSGGQTQYF	TGTGCCAGCAGTGCAACTAGCGGGGGGCAGACCCAGTACTTC
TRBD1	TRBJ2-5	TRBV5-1	CASSRDRGQETQYF	TGCGCCAGCAGCCGGGACAGGGGGCAAGAGACCCAGTACTTC
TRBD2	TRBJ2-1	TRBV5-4	CASRTGTSGRREQFF	TGTGCCAGCAGGACCGGGACTAGCGGGAGAAGGGAGCAGTTCTTC
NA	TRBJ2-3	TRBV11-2	CASSLERGRYTQYF	TGTGCCAGCAGCTTAGAGAGAGGGCGGTATACGCAGTATTTT
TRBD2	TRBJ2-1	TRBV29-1	CSVMGLAPSYNEQFF	TGCAGCGTGATGGGACTAGCGCCTTCCTACAATGAGCAGTTCTTC
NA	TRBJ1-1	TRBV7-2	CASSFAGLTEAFF	TGTGCCAGCAGCTTTGCGGGTCTCACTGAAGCTTTCTTT
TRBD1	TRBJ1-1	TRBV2	CASSRGQGVTEAFF	TGTGCCAGCAGTAGGGGACAGGGGGTGACTGAAGCTTTCTTT